These T cell receptor beta chains were read from a single sample in a study of blood T cell repertoires in COVID-19. Profiling relied on immunoSEQ multiplex PCR, and the TCRdb table lists in-frame clones only, not all of them. The table records 15,000 to 20,000 clones, about 90% of them present only once. The specimen sequenced was peripheral blood. The receptor set was obtained from a human donor in a cohort sampled during active COVID-19. Both conserved end residues are part of each CDR3. A D gene is named only where the DNA matches it firmly. Clone sizes are given selectively: once, few, many, or a class where the clone is expanded.

D gene,V gene,clone size,J gene,CDR3 DNA,CDR3 protein
TRBD1,TRBV5-1,NA,TRBJ2-3,TGCGCCAGCAGCTTACTCGGACAGGAAGGCACAGATACGCAGTATTTT,CASSLLGQEGTDTQYF
TRBD1,TRBV7-2,NA,TRBJ1-1,TGTGCCAGCAGCTTAGGGGGGACAGGGGTATCCACTGAAGCTTTCTTT,CASSLGGTGVSTEAFF
TRBD2,TRBV4-1,NA,TRBJ2-3,TGCGCCAGCAGCCAAGATAGGGCGAGCGGGGGGAGGGGAGATACGCAGTATTTT,CASSQDRASGGRGDTQYF
TRBD1,TRBV27,NA,TRBJ1-6,TGTGCCAGCAGAATGGGACAGGGAAGTTCACCCCTCCACTTT,CASRMGQGSSPLHF
NA,TRBV10-3,NA,TRBJ2-3,TGTGCCATCACGGACAGTATTCCAGATACGCAGTATTTT,CAITDSIPDTQYF
NA,TRBV2,NA,TRBJ2-5,TGTGCCAGCAGTGGGCTAGATGGAGAGACCCAGTACTTC,CASSGLDGETQYF
TRBD2,TRBV7-2,NA,TRBJ2-5,TGTGCCAGCAGCTTAGCGGGGGGGTTGGGGGAGACCCAGTACTTC,CASSLAGGLGETQYF
NA,TRBV6-2/TRBV6-3,NA,TRBJ2-7,TGTGCCAGCAGTTACATAGGGACTGGCGACGAGCAGTACTTC,CASSYIGTGDEQYF
NA,TRBV10-3,NA,TRBJ2-2,TGTGCCATCAGTCCAAACAGGGTCTCGTCGAACACCGGGGAGCTGTTTTTT,CAISPNRVSSNTGELFF
TRBD1,TRBV3-1/TRBV3-2,once,TRBJ1-5,TGTGCCAGCAGCCAAGGGACAGGGGCTTTCAATCAGCCCCAGCATTTT,CASSQGTGAFNQPQHF
NA,TRBV7-9,NA,TRBJ1-1,TGTGCCAGCAGCTTAGGGAGATGGGGGCGTGGGACTGAAGCTTTCTTT,CASSLGRWGRGTEAFF
NA,TRBV7-3,once,TRBJ2-1,TGTGCCAGCAGCTTAACGGCGGCTACCAGCTCCTACAATGAGCAGTTCTTC,CASSLTAATSSYNEQFF
NA,TRBV27,NA,TRBJ1-5,TGTGCCAGCAGTAAATATTTGGACAGCAGCAATCAGCCCCAGCATTTT,CASSKYLDSSNQPQHF
TRBD1,TRBV11-1,NA,TRBJ1-6,TGTGCCAGCAGCTTAGTCCGGACAGGGAACAATTCACCCCTCCACTTT,CASSLVRTGNNSPLHF
NA,TRBV6-5,NA,TRBJ2-7,TGTGCCAGCAGCCGCTCAGCCAAAGAGGCCGAGCAGTACTTC,CASSRSAKEAEQYF
NA,TRBV14,NA,TRBJ1-4,TGTGCCAGCAGCCAAGTCGGAGGCGAAAAACTGTTTTTT,CASSQVGGEKLFF
NA,TRBV9,NA,TRBJ2-3,TGTGCCAGCAGCGTAGCCCCAAGTGGAGGTACGCAGTATTTT,CASSVAPSGGTQYF
NA,TRBV5-4,NA,TRBJ1-1,TGTGCCAGCAGCTTGGATCCCTTGAACTCTGAAGCTTTCTTT,CASSLDPLNSEAFF
NA,TRBV5-1,NA,TRBJ2-1,TGCGCCAGCAGCACCCTTCCCGGGAACTGGCTTCGAGAGTACAATGAGCAGTTCTTC,CASSTLPGNWLREYNEQFF
TRBD2,TRBV3-1/TRBV3-2,NA,TRBJ2-3,TGTGCCAGCAGTCACGGACTAGCGGGGTCCAAAGATACGCAGTATTTT,CASSHGLAGSKDTQYF
TRBD1,TRBV7-9,NA,TRBJ1-4,TGTGCCAGCAGCGGCAGGGGACAGGGGGCCGGAACTAATGAAAAACTGTTTTTT,CASSGRGQGAGTNEKLFF
NA,TRBV19,once,TRBJ1-5,TGTGCCAGGGGGCCATGTAATCAGCCCCAGCATTTT,CARGPCNQPQHF
TRBD2,TRBV6-5,NA,TRBJ2-7,TGTGCCAGCGGCGGTAGCGGGGGGGCCTCCTACGAGCAGTACTTC,CASGGSGGASYEQYF
TRBD1,TRBV6-5,NA,TRBJ2-3,TGTGCCAGCAGGAAGGGACAGAACACAGATACGCAGTATTTT,CASRKGQNTDTQYF
TRBD2,TRBV7-9,NA,TRBJ2-3,TGTGCCAGCAGCTTAGCTCTAGCGGGGGGAACAGATACGCAGTATTTT,CASSLALAGGTDTQYF
TRBD2,TRBV2,NA,TRBJ2-3,TGTGCCAGCAGGGAGCCTAGCGGGGGCACAGATACGCAGTATTTT,CASREPSGGTDTQYF
TRBD2,TRBV3-1/TRBV3-2,NA,TRBJ2-1,TGTGCCAGCAGCCTTGGGGCACTAGCGGGGGGCCGGAATGAGCAGTTCTTC,CASSLGALAGGRNEQFF
TRBD1,TRBV6-5,NA,TRBJ1-3,TGTGCCACCTCGACAGGGCCCGGAAACACCATATATTTT,CATSTGPGNTIYF
NA,TRBV18,NA,TRBJ2-7,TGTGCCAGCTCACCACCGACAGGGACTCGTGACGAGCAGTACTTC,CASSPPTGTRDEQYF
TRBD1,TRBV27,NA,TRBJ1-4,TGTGCCAGCAGCCCGAGGGACAGGGGCCTTAATGAAAAACTGTTTTTT,CASSPRDRGLNEKLFF
TRBD1,TRBV18,NA,TRBJ2-5,TGTGCCAGCTCACCCGACAGGGGGATAAAGACCCAGTACTTC,CASSPDRGIKTQYF
TRBD1,TRBV6-2/TRBV6-3,NA,TRBJ2-1,TGTGCCAGCAGTCAGGGACAGGAAGGTTACAATGAGCAGTTCTTC,CASSQGQEGYNEQFF
TRBD1,TRBV27,NA,TRBJ2-3,TGTGCCAGCAGGACAGGGGGCACAGATACGCAGTATTTT,CASRTGGTDTQYF
NA,TRBV2,NA,TRBJ1-6,TGTGCCAGCAGCGAGACAGACCTTGATTCACCCCTCCACTTT,CASSETDLDSPLHF
NA,TRBV14,NA,TRBJ2-3,TGTGCCAGCAGCCAAGACGTTACGCAGTATTTT,CASSQDVTQYF
TRBD1,TRBV19,NA,TRBJ2-7,TGTGCCAGTAGTATTAGGACAGGCTTTACAAACGAGCAGTACTTC,CASSIRTGFTNEQYF
TRBD1,TRBV6-4,NA,TRBJ1-4,TGTGCCAGCAGTGAGACAGGGGAAAAACTGTTTTTT,CASSETGEKLFF
TRBD1,TRBV29-1,NA,TRBJ2-7,TGCAGCGTGGTGGCAGGGGGTACCTACGAGCAGTACTTC,CSVVAGGTYEQYF
TRBD1,TRBV11-3,NA,TRBJ1-1,TGTGCCAGCAGCACCGGGACAGGGCACACTGAAGCTTTCTTT,CASSTGTGHTEAFF
NA,TRBV19,NA,TRBJ2-5,TGTGCCAGTAGTCAGGGCAAGGAGACCCAGTACTTC,CASSQGKETQYF
TRBD1,TRBV5-1,NA,TRBJ2-7,TGCGCCAGCAGCGGCGACAGGGGGAGCTACGAGCAGTACTTC,CASSGDRGSYEQYF